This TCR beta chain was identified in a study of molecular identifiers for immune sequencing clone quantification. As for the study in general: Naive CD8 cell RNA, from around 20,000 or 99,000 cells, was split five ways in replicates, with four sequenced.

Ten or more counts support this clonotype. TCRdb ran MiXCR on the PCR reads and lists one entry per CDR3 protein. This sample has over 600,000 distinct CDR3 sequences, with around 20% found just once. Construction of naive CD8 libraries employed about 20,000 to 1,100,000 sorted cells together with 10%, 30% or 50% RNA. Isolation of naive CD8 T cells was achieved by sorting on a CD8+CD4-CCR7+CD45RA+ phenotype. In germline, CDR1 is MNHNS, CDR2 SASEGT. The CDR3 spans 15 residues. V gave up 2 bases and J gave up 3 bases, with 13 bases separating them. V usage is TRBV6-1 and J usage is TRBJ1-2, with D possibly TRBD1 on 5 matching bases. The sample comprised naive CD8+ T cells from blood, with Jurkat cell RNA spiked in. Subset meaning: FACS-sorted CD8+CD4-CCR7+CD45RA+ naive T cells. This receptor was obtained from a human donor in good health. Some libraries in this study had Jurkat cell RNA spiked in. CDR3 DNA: TGTGCCAGCAGTGAACCCAGGGAGGGGCACTATGGCTACACCTTC. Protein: CASSEPREGHYGYTF.